This T cell receptor beta chain is from a study of regulatory T cells in long-lasting Graves disease (dated by TCRdb to about 2021). For the wider study: Newly diagnosed Graves' disease patients had taken antithyroid drugs for less than 3 months. The study took place in China and was registered as a clinical trial. TCR sequencing covered some 13 persistent and approximately 20 newly diagnosed Graves' disease patients, some 33 samples in total. This study used TCR sequencing and RNA sequencing of peripheral blood to compare persistent Graves' disease patients against newly diagnosed Graves' disease patients. Summary of the overall study and its limitations: The authors noted that the small sample size was a limitation that may lower accuracy. The study examined only peripheral blood because the primary lesion, thyroid tissue, could not be accessed. Sequencing and analysis were limited to the TCR beta chain. More public clonotypes were shared among persistent patients (approximately 3,000) than among newly diagnosed patients (roughly 960). TRBV28, TRBJ1-2 and TRBJ2-5 were preferentially used in persistent disease, while TRBV20-1 and TRBJ2-1 were favored in newly diagnosed disease. Compared with newly diagnosed patients, persistent Graves' disease patients had lower TCR Shannon entropy and fewer highly expanded clones, which suggests clonal expansion.

Receptors were amplified or captured by multiplex PCR. Sequencing instrument: Illumina HiSeq 4000. iRepertoire HTBI primers and Arm-PCR amplification of CDR3 regions were used to construct TCR beta libraries. Gel purification was performed on PCR products prior to sequencing. Under the source paper's analysis protocol: Gene usage analysis of CDR3 amino acid clonotypes used the 62 TRBV and about 15 TRBJ segments found across samples. Filtered high-quality paired reads were merged into contigs using COPE and FqMerger. Contigs were aligned with BLAST to IMGT TRBV, TRBD and TRBJ reference genes, and CDR3 was defined per IMGT. Any clonotype with a frequency above 0.1% was counted as a highly expanded clone. Shannon entropy served as the measure of repertoire diversity, while the Gini coefficient captured V-J evenness. Clonotypes shared by more than one individual were considered public. TCRdb took the public reads, trimmed them with fastp at Q25, ran MiXCR for clone calling and kept in-frame beta chains. Records with the same CDR3 protein are collapsed into one entry carrying the most frequent genes and DNA. TCRdb's processing, not the authors', yielded these V and J calls. This sample has about 220,000 distinct CDR3 sequences in its table, and around 19% of those were observed once. About 10% of the sample lies in the top ten.

The time point label for this specimen denotes: newly diagnosed GD, antithyroid drugs for less than 3 months. For both TCR sequencing and RNA sequencing, RNA was extracted from PBMCs using TRIzol. Graves' disease was diagnosed according to American Thyroid Association guidelines. Patients were recruited from an endocrinology department in Xi'an, China. Each patient gave about 8.1 milliliters of peripheral blood, collected in an EDTA anticoagulant tube. Ficoll Paque Plus density gradient separation was used to isolate PBMCs, and no further T cell sorting was performed. An Agilent 2100 Bioanalyzer and agarose gel were used to check RNA quality, and a NanoDrop 2000 was used to measure RNA concentration. The germline V gene sets CDR1 to KGHDR and CDR2 to SFDVKD. Its CDR3 holds 13 amino acids, cysteine through phenylalanine. CDR3 DNA only is kept here, 39 bases in frame from base 1. The trim is 9 bases for V and 8 bases for J, with a gap of 18 bases between the germline ends.

As regards this clonotype: The specificity of this receptor is unknown. One base away there is no much larger clone; base qualities are not given.

Another study also made use of these data, one on T cells in Graves' hyperthyroidism and ophthalmopathy. Per the second study: Stable Graves' hyperthyroidism was defined as no progression to ophthalmopathy during 18 months of follow-up. Hyperthyroidism patients were newly diagnosed, had a disease duration of under 2 months, and were aged 18 to 65 years. Exclusion was applied to patients with uncontrolled infections, other autoimmune diseases, pregnancy or lactation. Diagnoses were based on clinical symptoms, serum thyroxine and TRAb, thyroid ultrasound and orbital computed tomography. The first round of RT-PCR for the TCR CDR3 was performed with the HTBI primer set and the Qiagen OneStep RT-PCR kit. Most expanded thyroid clonotypes (frequency above 0.001) were also detected in blood, suggesting blood repertoires may reflect thyroid immune responses. In cross-validation, a model built on a 13 V-J signature told ophthalmopathy apart from stable hyperthyroidism with less than 90% sensitivity and 81% to 82% specificity, and in testing the same model reached 80%/75%. During validation, the model predicted progression to ophthalmopathy a median of about 5.9 months ahead of onset, with almost 71% sensitivity and 72.22% specificity. To identify TCR V-J signatures that set the groups apart, the researchers used a discovery cohort of about a hundred patients, made up of around 40 with Graves' ophthalmopathy and some 55 with stable Graves' hyperthyroidism. Whether ophthalmopathy could be predicted prospectively was tested in an independent validation cohort made up of fewer than 20 hyperthyroidism patients plus 17 patients who later progressed to ophthalmopathy. The 85 to 100 discovery patients were divided at random into training and test sets in a 7:3 ratio. The study also compared thyroid tissue and blood T-cell repertoires from five or six Graves' hyperthyroidism patients. After blood sampling, hyperthyroidism patients were treated with methimazole at a starting dose of 30 mg daily, and ophthalmopathy patients were treated with high-dose intravenous methylprednisolone. A second multiplex PCR round built the libraries, followed by size selection and purification. Sequencing of the libraries was done on an Illumina HiSeq2000 using paired-end 100 bp reads. SOAPnuke was used to process the raw data, with reads discarded if the reads contained adapters or uncalled bases, had a mean Phred below 15, or lacked an exact constant-primer or identifier match. High-quality paired reads were merged with COPE v1.2.5, and unique nucleotide sequences were defined as clonotypes. Clonotypes were aligned to IMGT TRBV, TRBD and TRBJ reference segments using MiTCR v1.1. Analysis was restricted to V-J combinations with a frequency above 0.0001, which covered roughly 99% of repertoires. A TCS score was defined as the ratio between F50 (clonal expansion) and ExV (chaos), using BLOSUM62-based TCRdist between CDR3 peptides within each V-J. Welch's t-statistics and random forest reduced fewer than 600 V-J features to 10 to 15, which were used in a naive Bayes classifier (R e1071). Sample size was not statistically predetermined, and blinding of investigators to group allocation was not performed. The paper describes TCR Vbeta CDR3 sequencing of 130 to 150 peripheral blood samples, made up of about 40 ophthalmopathy patients, roughly 75 hyperthyroidism patients and 17 progressor patients.

The V and J segments used are TRBV24-1 and TRBJ1-1, with no confidently assigned D gene. The origin of this receptor is a woman aged 30 to 39 with Graves disease. Donor details come from another sample of the same person, matched by shared clones. This specimen was peripheral blood mononuclear cells (PBMCs), taken at new diagnosis, from a patient treated with antithyroid drugs. In nucleotides, the sequence is TGTGCCACCGGTGCCGGGAACGTCGGGGAAGCTTTCTTT. Its protein is CATGAGNVGEAFF.